This T cell receptor beta chain emerged from a study of CD8 T cells in ankylosing spondylitis. The V gene lost 0 bases and the J gene lost 1 base, with 12 bases spanning the gap. CDR1 and CDR2 from the germline V gene are LGHNA and YNFKEQ. CDR3 length: 16 residues. A word on this clonotype: The antigen is not known.

General study findings and limits: Several of the motif variants were reported before in synovial fluid and blood from reactive arthritis. Seemingly distinctive of ankylosing spondylitis blood was a TCR beta motif formed by eight highly homologous variants. Reportedly, matched ankylosing spondylitis synovial fluid was significantly enriched for disease-linked clones.

Each CDR3 protein is one row after TCRdb ran MiXCR on the 5' RACE reads. The repertoire holds fewer than 750,000 distinct CDR3 sequences, with roughly 20% as singletons. The V gene is TRBV4-2, the J gene TRBJ1-1; D not certain. This receptor was obtained from a male donor with ankylosing spondylitis. Sample: blood, either unsorted or a sorted T cell fraction (not recorded which). The DNA of the CDR3 is TGTGCCAGCAGCCAAGATTTGCGCAGGCCGAACACTGAAGCTTTCTTT. Protein product: CASSQDLRRPNTEAFF.